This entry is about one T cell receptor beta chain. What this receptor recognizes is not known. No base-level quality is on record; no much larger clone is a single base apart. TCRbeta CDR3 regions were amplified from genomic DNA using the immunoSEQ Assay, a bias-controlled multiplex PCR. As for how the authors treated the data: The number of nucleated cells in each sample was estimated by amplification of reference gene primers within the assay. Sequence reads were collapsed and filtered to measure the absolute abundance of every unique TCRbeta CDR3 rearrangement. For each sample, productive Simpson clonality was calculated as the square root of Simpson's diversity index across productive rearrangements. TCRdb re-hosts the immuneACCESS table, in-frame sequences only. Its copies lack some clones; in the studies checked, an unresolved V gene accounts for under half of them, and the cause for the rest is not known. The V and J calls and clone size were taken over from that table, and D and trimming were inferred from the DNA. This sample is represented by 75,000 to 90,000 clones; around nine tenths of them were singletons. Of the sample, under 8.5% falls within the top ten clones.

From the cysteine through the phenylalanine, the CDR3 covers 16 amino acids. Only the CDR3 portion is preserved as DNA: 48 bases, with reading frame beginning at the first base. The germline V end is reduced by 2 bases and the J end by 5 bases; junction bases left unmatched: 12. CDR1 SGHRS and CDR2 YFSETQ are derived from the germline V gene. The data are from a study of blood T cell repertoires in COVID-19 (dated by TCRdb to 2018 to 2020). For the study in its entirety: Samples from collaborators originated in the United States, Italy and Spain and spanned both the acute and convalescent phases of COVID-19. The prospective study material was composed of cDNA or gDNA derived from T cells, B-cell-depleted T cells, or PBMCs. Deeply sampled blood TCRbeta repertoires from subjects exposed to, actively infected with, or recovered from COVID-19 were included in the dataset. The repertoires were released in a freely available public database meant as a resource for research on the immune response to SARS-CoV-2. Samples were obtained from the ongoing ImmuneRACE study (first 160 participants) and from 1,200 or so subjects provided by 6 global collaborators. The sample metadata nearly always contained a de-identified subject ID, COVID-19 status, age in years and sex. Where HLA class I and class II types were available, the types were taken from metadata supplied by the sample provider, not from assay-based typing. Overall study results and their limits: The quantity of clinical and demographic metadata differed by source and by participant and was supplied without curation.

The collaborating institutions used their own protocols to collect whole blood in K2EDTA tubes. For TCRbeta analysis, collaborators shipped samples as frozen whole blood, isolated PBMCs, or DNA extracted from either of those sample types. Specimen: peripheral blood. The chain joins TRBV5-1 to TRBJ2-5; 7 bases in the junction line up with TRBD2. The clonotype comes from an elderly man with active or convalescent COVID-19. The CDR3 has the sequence CASSFVSGGRAETQYF. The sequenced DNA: TGCGCCAGCAGCTTTGTTTCCGGGGGGAGGGCCGAGACCCAGTACTTC.